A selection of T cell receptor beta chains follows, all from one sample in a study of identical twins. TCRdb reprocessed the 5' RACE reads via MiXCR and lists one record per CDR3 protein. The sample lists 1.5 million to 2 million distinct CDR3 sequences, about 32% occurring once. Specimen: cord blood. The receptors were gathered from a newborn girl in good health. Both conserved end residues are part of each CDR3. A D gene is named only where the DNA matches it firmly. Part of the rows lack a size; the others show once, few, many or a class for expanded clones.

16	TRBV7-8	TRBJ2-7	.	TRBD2	TGTGCCAGCAGCTTAGCGCCGGGACTAGTCCCCCTCGAGCAGTACTTC	CASSLAPGLVPLEQYF
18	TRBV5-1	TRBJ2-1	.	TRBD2	TGCGCCAGCAGCTTGAGGTCTAGCGGGAGCAGCTCCTACAATGAGCAGTTCTTC	CASSLRSSGSSSYNEQFF
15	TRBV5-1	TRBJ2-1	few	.	TGCGCCAGCAGCTTTGGGTTCTCCTCCTACAATGAGCAGTTCTTC	CASSFGFSSYNEQFF
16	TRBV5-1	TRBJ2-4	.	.	TGCGCCAGCAGCTTGGATAGCAGGGCCTACTCCTACGAGCGGTACTTC	CASSLDSRAYSYERYF
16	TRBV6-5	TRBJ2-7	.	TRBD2	TGTGCCAGCAGTTACTCTAAGGCTAGCGGGGCCTACGAGCAGTACTTC	CASSYSKASGAYEQYF
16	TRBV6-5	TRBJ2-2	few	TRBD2	TGTGCCACGAAGATGCGGGGACTAGCGTTTACCGGGGAGCTGTTTTTT	CATKMRGLAFTGELFF
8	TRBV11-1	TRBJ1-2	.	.	TGTGCCACCGCGCGGGGCACCTTC	CATARGTF
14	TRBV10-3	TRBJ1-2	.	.	TGTGCCATCAGTGATCGAGTGGAAGGCGGTGGCTACACCTTC	CAISDRVEGGGYTF
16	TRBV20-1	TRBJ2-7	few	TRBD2	TGCAGTGCTAGGCCGATTGGCGATGGGAGGGTCTACGAGCAGTACTTC	CSARPIGDGRVYEQYF
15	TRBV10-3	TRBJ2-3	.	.	TGTGCCATCAGTGAGCAAAGTAGTTACACAGATACGCAGTATTTT	CAISEQSSYTDTQYF
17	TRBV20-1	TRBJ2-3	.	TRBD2	TGCAGTGCTCCTCGGCGGGGGGGCGAGATGGTCACAGATACGCAGTATTTT	CSAPRRGGEMVTDTQYF
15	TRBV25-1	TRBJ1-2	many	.	TGTGCCAGCAGTGAATTTCACGGCTCCTCTTATGGCTACACCTTC	CASSEFHGSSYGYTF
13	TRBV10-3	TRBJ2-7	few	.	TGTGCCATATCCGACAGTGTGGGCTACGAGCAGTACTTC	CAISDSVGYEQYF
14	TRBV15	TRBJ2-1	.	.	TGTGCCACCCAAGGGGACAAATCCTACAATGAGCAGTTCTTC	CATQGDKSYNEQFF
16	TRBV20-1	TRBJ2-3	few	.	TGCAGTGCTAGTCCCGCGGATGCGGGCCCCATCGATACGCAGTATTTT	CSASPADAGPIDTQYF
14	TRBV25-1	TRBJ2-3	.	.	TGTGCCAGCAGTGAATCGGCTCTCACAGATACGCAGTCTTTT	CASSESALTDTQSF
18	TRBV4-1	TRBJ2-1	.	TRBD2	TGCGCCAGCAGCCCCACCGCGACTAGCGGGAGAAGACCCAATGAGCAGTTCTTC	CASSPTATSGRRPNEQFF
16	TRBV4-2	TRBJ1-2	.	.	TGTGCCAGCAGCCAAGATACCGTCCCTGTTGGCTATGGCTACACCTTC	CASSQDTVPVGYGYTF
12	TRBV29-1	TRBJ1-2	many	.	TGCAGCGCCGTGACGGGGAACTATGGCTACACCTTC	CSAVTGNYGYTF
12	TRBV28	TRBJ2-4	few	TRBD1	TGTGCCGGCAGTTTACAGGGGTACATTCAGTACTTC	CAGSLQGYIQYF
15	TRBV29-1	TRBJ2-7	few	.	TGCAGCGTGGTTAAGGTGGCGGGCACAGACTACGAGCAGTACTTC	CSVVKVAGTDYEQYF
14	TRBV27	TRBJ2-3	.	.	TGTGCCAGCAGTTTATGGGAGGATCCAGGTACGCAGTATTTT	CASSLWEDPGTQYF
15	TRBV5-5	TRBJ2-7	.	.	TGTGCCAGCAGCTTGTTCTGGGTCTCCTACAATGAGCAGTACTTC	CASSLFWVSYNEQYF
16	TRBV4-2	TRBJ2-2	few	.	TGTGCCAGCAGCCTAGAGTACGGGGTGAACACCGGGGAGCTGTTTTTT	CASSLEYGVNTGELFF
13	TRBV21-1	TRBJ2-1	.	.	TGTGCCAGCAGCAAAGTAGGCGGGAATGAGCAGTTCTTC	CASSKVGGNEQFF
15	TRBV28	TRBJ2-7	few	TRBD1	TGTGCCAGCAGCCAGGTGCGGGCAGGGGGTGCGTCGCAGTACTTC	CASSQVRAGGASQYF
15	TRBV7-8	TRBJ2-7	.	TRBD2	TGTGCCAGCAGCTTAATCACTAGCGGGAACTACGAGCAGTACTTC	CASSLITSGNYEQYF
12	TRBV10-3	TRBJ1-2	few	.	TGTGCCACCGAGGAAGGGAACTATGGCTACACCTTC	CATEEGNYGYTF
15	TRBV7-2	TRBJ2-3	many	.	TGTGCCAGCACCCCGCAGCTCTTACTCTCGGATACGCAGTATTTT	CASTPQLLLSDTQYF
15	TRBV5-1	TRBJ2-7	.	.	TGCGCCAGCAGCTTAGACTGGAGGACGAACTACGAGCAGTACTTC	CASSLDWRTNYEQYF
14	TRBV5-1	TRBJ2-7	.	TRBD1	TGCGCCAGCAGCTTCGAATCGGGACAGACTCAGGCGTACTTC	CASSFESGQTQAYF
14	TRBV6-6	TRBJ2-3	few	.	TGTGCCAGCAGTTACCCCGTCGAAAAACCTACGCAGTATTTT	CASSYPVEKPTQYF
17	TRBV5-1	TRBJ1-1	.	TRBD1	TGCGCCAGCAGCGAGGGGGCAGGGGTGGCCATGAACACTGAAGCTTTCTTT	CASSEGAGVAMNTEAFF
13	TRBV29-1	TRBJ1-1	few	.	TGCAGCGCAATTTTTCCTGGGTACACTGAAGCTTTCTTT	CSAIFPGYTEAFF
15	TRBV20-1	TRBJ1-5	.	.	TGCAGTGCTAGTTCTTTTGAGAGGGCGGGTCAGCCCCAGCATTTT	CSASSFERAGQPQHF
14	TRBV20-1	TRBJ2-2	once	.	TGCAGTGCTGGGGCCAGCGTGAACACCGGGGAGCTGTTTTTT	CSAGASVNTGELFF
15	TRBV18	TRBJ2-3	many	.	TGTGCCAGCAGCCCCGGTCTCCTGAGCACAGATACGCAGTATTTT	CASSPGLLSTDTQYF
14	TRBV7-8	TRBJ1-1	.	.	TGTGCCAGCAGCTCAGGGGTAGTGAACACTGAAGCTTTCTTT	CASSSGVVNTEAFF